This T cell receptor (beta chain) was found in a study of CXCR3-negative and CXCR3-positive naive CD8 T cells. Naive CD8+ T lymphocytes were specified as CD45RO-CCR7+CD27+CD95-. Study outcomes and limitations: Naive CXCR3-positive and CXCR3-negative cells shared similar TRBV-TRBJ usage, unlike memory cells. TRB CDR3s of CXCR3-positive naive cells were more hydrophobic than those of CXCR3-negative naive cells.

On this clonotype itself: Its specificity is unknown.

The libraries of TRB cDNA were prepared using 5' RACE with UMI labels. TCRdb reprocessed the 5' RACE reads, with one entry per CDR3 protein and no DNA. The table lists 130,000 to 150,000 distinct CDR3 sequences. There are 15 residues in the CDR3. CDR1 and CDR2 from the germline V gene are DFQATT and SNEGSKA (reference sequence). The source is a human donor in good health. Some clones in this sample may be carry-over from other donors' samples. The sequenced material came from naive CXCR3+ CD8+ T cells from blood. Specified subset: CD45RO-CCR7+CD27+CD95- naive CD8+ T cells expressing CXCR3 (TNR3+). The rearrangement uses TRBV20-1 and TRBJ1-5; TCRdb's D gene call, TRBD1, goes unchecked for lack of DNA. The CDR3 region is CSARDGGGWGQPQHF.